Below are 27 T cell receptor beta chains sequenced from a single sample in a study of somatic mutations in cytotoxic T cells in rheumatoid arthritis. TCRdb's copy holds only in-frame clones and misses some; the assay was immunoSEQ multiplex PCR. The sample contains about 10,000 clones, around four fifths of which appear only once. The sample taken for sequencing was CD8+ T cells sorted from blood. These TCRs come from a man aged 50-60 years in good health.

The rearrangement links TRBV7-8 to TRBJ2-3; D is possibly TRBD1 (5 bases). The CDR3 consists of 16 residues. The V and J ends lost 3 bases and 1 base respectively, with 14 bases between them. The germline CDR1 and CDR2 sequences are SGHVS and FQNEAQ. Written as DNA, the CDR3 is TGTGCCAGCAGCTTCCCCGAAGGGGTGGGCACAGATACGCAGTATTTT. It yields the protein CASSFPEGVGTDTQYF.

J is TRBJ1-5 and V is TRBV27; no clear D gene. The CDR3 length is 15 residues. The V and J ends lost 6 bases and 4 bases respectively, with 16 bases between them. Germline V CDR1 and CDR2: MNHEY, SMNVEV (reference sequence). CDR3 nucleotides: TGTGCCAGCAGGCCAGGAAGCACGATTAATCAGCCCCAGCATTTT. Its translation is CASRPGSTINQPQHF.

The chain combines TRBV2 with TRBJ2-3; 9 bases agree with TRBD2. Unmatched junction bases numbered 2, after V lost 4 bases and J lost 3 bases. Per germline, CDR1 SNHLY and CDR2 FYNNEI. The CDR3 totals 14 residues. CDR3 DNA: TGTGCCAGCAGTGGCGGGGGGGCGACAGATACGCAGTATTTT. This codes for CASSGGGATDTQYF.

The chain couples TRBV5-1 to TRBJ2-1, with 16 positions matching TRBD2. The CDR3 is 18 amino acids. V was pared by 4 bases and J by 8 bases, with 12 bases of the junction left unmatched. Germline CDR1 reads SGHRS; CDR2 reads YFSETQ. The CDR3 reads CASSPTPGTSGGADEQFF. The CDR3 DNA is TGCGCCAGCAGCCCGACCCCCGGGACTAGCGGGGGGGCAGATGAGCAGTTCTTC.

This clone was recorded a few times. The chain carries TRBV6-5 and TRBJ2-7; 8 positions agree with TRBD2. Germline V gives CDR1 MNHEY, CDR2 SVGAGI. Germline trimming cut 0 bases from V and 4 bases from J; bases unmatched to any gene: 5. The CDR3 covers 15 residues. The chain's CDR3 is CASSYSKASGYEQYF. The CDR3 nucleotides read TGTGCCAGCAGTTACTCGAAGGCTAGCGGGTACGAGCAGTACTTC.

The chain carries TRBV4-2 and TRBJ2-7, with TRBD2 matching 7 bases. The CDR3 has 14 residues. V lost 1 base and J lost 5; bases outside the gene matches: 5. CDR1 is LGHNA, CDR2 YNFKEQ, per germline. This CDR3 is CASSQAGGRDEQYF. The CDR3 DNA sequence: TGTGCCAGCAGCCAAGCGGGGGGACGGGACGAGCAGTACTTC.

The chain recombines TRBV9 with TRBJ2-1, with D unclear. The V end was cut by 0 bases, the J end by 6 bases, with 13 bases between. This CDR3 spans 15 amino acids. Germline CDR1 and CDR2: SGDLS and YYNGEE. The CDR3 DNA reads TGTGCCAGCAGCGTAGAACGAGATGTCGGCAATGAGCAGTTCTTC. This translates into CASSVERDVGNEQFF.

Only a few counts were recorded for this clone. V is TRBV7-2 and J is TRBJ2-7; 7 bases align to TRBD2. With V trimmed by 2 bases and J by 4 bases, 11 bases remained unmatched. Germline V lookup: CDR1 SGHTA, CDR2 FQGNSA. CDR3 size: 16 residues. The CDR3 spells CASSLNRRGERYEQYF. In nucleotides, the CDR3 is TGTGCCAGCAGCTTAAATAGACGGGGGGAGAGGTACGAGCAGTACTTC.

The sample holds one count of this clone. The CDR3 reads CASSQAEARPRDEQYF. CDR3 nucleotides: TGTGCCAGCAGCCAAGCCGAAGCTCGGCCACGGGACGAGCAGTACTTC. The J gene is TRBJ2-7, the V gene TRBV4-2; D unclear. Germline-derived CDR1 and CDR2 are LGHNA and YNFKEQ. Trimming left V 1 base short and J 5 bases short, with 18 bases between. This CDR3 comprises 16 residues.

This clone was seen a handful of times. The gene calls are TRBV28 and TRBJ2-7; 10 positions agree with TRBD2. This CDR3 contains 13 residues. CDR1 is MDHEN and CDR2 is SYDVKM in the germline V gene. J gave up 8 bases and V 7 bases, and 8 bases lay outside the gene matches. The CDR3 region has the DNA TGTGCCAGCACCGGGACTAGCGACCCCAAGCAGTACTTC. Translating gives CASTGTSDPKQYF.

The CDR3 nucleotides read TGTGCCAGCATGCAGGACTATGGCTACACCTTC. Its translation: CASMQDYGYTF. J is TRBJ1-2 and V is TRBV27; D not certain. Trimming stripped 7 bases from V and 3 bases from J, with 6 bases between. Germline values: CDR1 MNHEY, CDR2 SMNVEV (reference sequence). CDR3 length: 11 amino acids.

V usage is TRBV19 and J usage is TRBJ2-7, with TRBD2 as a possible D gene (5 bases). The CDR3 totals 13 residues. From germline, CDR1 is LNHDA and CDR2 SQIVND (reference sequence). The germline V and J ends were trimmed by 3 bases and 4 bases, with 10 bases remaining between them. The CDR3 DNA sequence: TGTGCCAGTAGTATGGGGAGTGGGTACGAGCAGTACTTC. Translation gives CASSMGSGYEQYF.

A word on this clone: At one end, the junction sequence differs from germline, possibly due to a read error. This chain uses TRBV7-9 with TRBJ2-3; the D gene is possibly TRBD1 (6 bases). In germline, CDR1 is SEHNR, CDR2 FQNEAQ (reference sequence). The CDR3 consists of 15 residues. The CDR3 loop reads CASRHPGSRTGTPVF. CDR3 in DNA: TGTGCCAGCAGACACCCCGGCAGTAGGACCGGGACACCGGTTTTT.

The chain combines TRBV9 with TRBJ1-1; D possibly corresponds to TRBD1 (5 bases). Trimming left V 0 bases short and J 5 bases short, with 11 bases between. This CDR3 is built from 14 residues. Germline V gene lookup returns CDR1 SGDLS and CDR2 YYNGEE. As DNA, the CDR3 is TGTGCCAGCAGCGTAGGGGGGGGAGGAACTGAAGCTTTCTTT. Its translation: CASSVGGGGTEAFF.

The rearrangement uses TRBV12-5 and TRBJ2-4; 14 nucleotides align to TRBD2. CDR1 is LGHNT, CDR2 FRNRAP, per germline. The CDR3 spans 24 residues. With 6 bases clipped from V and 1 base from J, the junction kept 26 bases outside the gene matches. The CDR3 nucleotides read TGTGCTAGTGGAAGGCCCCGACGACTAGCGGGAGGGCCTTTTGTAGTTTTCGCCAAAAACATTCAGTACTTC. It encodes CASGRPRRLAGGPFVVFAKNIQYF.

The chain carries TRBV6-1 and TRBJ2-7; D is possibly TRBD2 (5 bases). Between the trimmed V and J ends, which lost 3 bases and 11 bases, there was a span of 14 bases. The length of the CDR3 is 12 residues. Looked up from germline, CDR1 is MNHNS and CDR2 is SASEGT. Here the CDR3 reads CASSELRRYEYF. The CDR3 DNA reads as TGTGCCAGCAGTGAGTTGAGGAGGTATGAGTACTTC.

The CDR3 coding sequence is TGTGCCAGTAGTATCGGTGGGGGAGGGGGGAATGAGCAGTTCTTC. Encoded protein: CASSIGGGGGNEQFF. J is TRBJ2-1 and V is TRBV19; D is perhaps TRBD2 (7 bases). The CDR3 has 15 amino acids. The ends were cut back, 3 bases at V and 7 bases at J, with 16 bases in the middle. Germline CDR1 reads LNHDA; CDR2 reads SQIVND (reference sequence).

By its share, this clone is medium-sized. V usage is TRBV7-9 and J usage is TRBJ1-2; TRBD1 aligns across 9 bases. The CDR3 loop spans 17 amino acids. Germline V CDR1 and CDR2: SEHNR, FQNEAQ (reference sequence). J gave up 3 bases and V 5 bases, and 13 bases lay outside the gene matches. The chain's CDR3 is CASSPRDREGDHYGYTF. Here the CDR3 DNA reads TGTGCCAGCAGCCCACGGGACAGGGAAGGAGACCACTATGGCTACACCTTC.

The table lists this clone with a few counts. The J gene is TRBJ1-1, the V gene TRBV7-9; D call uncertain. Germline-derived CDR1 and CDR2 are SEHNR and FQNEAQ (reference sequence). V shed 10 bases and J shed 4 bases, with 19 bases lying between them. This CDR3 region has 14 residues. The CDR3 here is CAIPAADIGTEAFF. In DNA, the CDR3 is TGTGCCATCCCGGCGGCGGATATTGGCACTGAAGCTTTCTTT.

The chain uses TRBV2 and TRBJ2-7, with D possibly TRBD1 on 6 matching bases. V lost 4 bases and J lost 4, with 11 bases in between. CDR1 SNHLY and CDR2 FYNNEI come from the germline V gene. The CDR3 length is 13 residues. This CDR3 is CASSALQGYEQYF. As DNA, the CDR3 is TGTGCCAGCAGTGCTCTACAGGGTTACGAGCAGTACTTC.

The chain combines TRBV11-2 with TRBJ2-3; 11 positions match TRBD2. V lost 5 bases and J lost 2; bases outside the gene matches: 6. Germline-derived CDR1 and CDR2 are SGHAT and FQNNGV. The CDR3 sequence is 16 residues long. CDR3 amino acids: CASSAGTSGYTDTQYF. The CDR3 region has the DNA TGTGCCAGCAGCGCCGGGACTAGCGGATACACAGATACGCAGTATTTT.

This chain connects TRBV27 to TRBJ2-1, with TRBD2 matching 7 bases. Germline V gene lookup returns CDR1 MNHEY and CDR2 SMNVEV (reference sequence). The V and J ends lost 6 bases and 3 bases, in that order; junction bases with no gene match: 14. The CDR3 covers 17 residues. CDR3 in DNA: TGTGCCAGCAGCCCGTTTGGGGGAGGGGATATCTACAATGAGCAGTTCTTC. Translated: CASSPFGGGDIYNEQFF.

The rearrangement joins TRBV19 to TRBJ2-2; 11 nucleotides match TRBD2. The CDR3 contains 15 residues. CDR1 and CDR2 (germline): LNHDA, SQIVND (reference sequence). Losses at the gene ends were 7 bases for V and 5 bases for J; bases not matched to a gene: 6. CDR3 in DNA: TGTGCCAGTATTAGCGGGAGGGCCAGAACCGGGGAGCTGTTTTTT. Encoded protein: CASISGRARTGELFF.

The chain has TRBV28 and TRBJ2-7, with 11 bases lining up with TRBD1. In germline, CDR1 is MDHEN, CDR2 SYDVKM. This CDR3 region has 17 residues. The V gene end was trimmed by 4 bases and the J gene end by 3 bases; junction bases not matched to a gene: 11. In nucleotides, the CDR3 is TGTGCCAGCAGTTCCAAAGGTCGGACAGGGGGCTTCTACGAGCAGTACTTC. Protein product: CASSSKGRTGGFYEQYF.

J is TRBJ1-2 and V is TRBV6-1; TRBD1 matches at 11 bases. Trimming took 7 bases from V and 5 from J; bases not matched to a gene: 3. CDR3 length: 13 residues. Per the germline V gene, CDR1 is MNHNS and CDR2 is SASEGT. The CDR3 reads CASTWDRGYGYTF. The CDR3 DNA reads TGTGCCAGCACCTGGGACAGGGGGTATGGCTACACCTTC.

J is TRBJ2-7 and V is TRBV5-1; TRBD1 aligns across 8 bases. CDR3 size: 14 residues. Per germline, CDR1 SGHRS and CDR2 YFSETQ. J lost 2 bases, V lost 4 bases, and 5 bases had no gene match. CDR3 residues: CASSAGQVAYEQYF. The CDR3 nucleotides read TGCGCCAGCAGCGCGGGACAGGTTGCCTACGAGCAGTACTTC.

This clone showed up just a few times. The CDR3 here is CASRPGTGYEQYF. CDR3 bases: TGTGCCAGCAGACCCGGGACAGGGTACGAGCAGTACTTC. This chain uses TRBV7-9 with TRBJ2-7, with 9 bases lining up with TRBD1. The CDR3 consists of 13 residues. The J segment lost 4 bases and the V segment lost 6 bases, leaving 4 bases of the junction unmatched. Germline loops: CDR1 SEHNR, CDR2 FQNEAQ (reference sequence).